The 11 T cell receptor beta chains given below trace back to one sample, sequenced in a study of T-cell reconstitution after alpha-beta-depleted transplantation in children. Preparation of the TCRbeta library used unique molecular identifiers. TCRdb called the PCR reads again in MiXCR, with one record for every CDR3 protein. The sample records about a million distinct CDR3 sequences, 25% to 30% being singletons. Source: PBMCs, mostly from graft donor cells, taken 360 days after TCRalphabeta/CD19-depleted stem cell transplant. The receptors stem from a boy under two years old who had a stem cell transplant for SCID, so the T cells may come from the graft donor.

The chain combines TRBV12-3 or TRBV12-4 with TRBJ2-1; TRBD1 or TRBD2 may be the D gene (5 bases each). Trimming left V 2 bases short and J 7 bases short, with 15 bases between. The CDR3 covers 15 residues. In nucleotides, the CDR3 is TGTGCCAGCAGTTTATGGGACGCATCCTTTAATGAGCAGTTCTTC. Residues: CASSLWDASFNEQFF.

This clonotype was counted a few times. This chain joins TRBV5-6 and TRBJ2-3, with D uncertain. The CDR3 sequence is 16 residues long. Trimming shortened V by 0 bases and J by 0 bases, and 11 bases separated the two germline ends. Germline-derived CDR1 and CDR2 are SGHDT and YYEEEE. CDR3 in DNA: TGTGCCAGCAGCTTGGTCAGCGAGTTTAGCACAGATACGCAGTATTTT. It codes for CASSLVSEFSTDTQYF.

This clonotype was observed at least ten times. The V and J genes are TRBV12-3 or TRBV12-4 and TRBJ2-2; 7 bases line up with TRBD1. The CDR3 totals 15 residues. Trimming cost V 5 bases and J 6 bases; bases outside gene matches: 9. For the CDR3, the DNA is TGTGCCAGCAGTCCCTCCGGGACAGCCCCCGGGGAGCTGTTTTTT. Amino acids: CASSPSGTAPGELFF.

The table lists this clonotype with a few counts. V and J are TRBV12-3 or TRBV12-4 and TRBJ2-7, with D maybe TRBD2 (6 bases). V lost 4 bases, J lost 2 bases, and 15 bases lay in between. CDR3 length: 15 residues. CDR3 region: CASSSGLATTYEQYF. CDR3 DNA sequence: TGTGCCAGCAGTTCGGGACTGGCGACCACCTACGAGCAGTACTTC.

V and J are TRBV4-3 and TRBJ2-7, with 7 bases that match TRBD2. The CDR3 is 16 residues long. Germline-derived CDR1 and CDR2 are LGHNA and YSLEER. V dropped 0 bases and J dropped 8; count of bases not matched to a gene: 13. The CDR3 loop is CASSQDQGGRRGKQYF. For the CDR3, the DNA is TGCGCCAGCAGCCAAGATCAGGGAGGGCGCCGTGGGAAGCAGTACTTC.

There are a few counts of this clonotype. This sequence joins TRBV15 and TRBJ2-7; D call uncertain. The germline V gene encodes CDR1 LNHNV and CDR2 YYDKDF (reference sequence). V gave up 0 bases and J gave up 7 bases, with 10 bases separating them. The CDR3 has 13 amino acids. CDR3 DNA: TGTGCCACCAGCAGAGATGGCAGTGCAGAGCAGTACTTC. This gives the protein CATSRDGSAEQYF.

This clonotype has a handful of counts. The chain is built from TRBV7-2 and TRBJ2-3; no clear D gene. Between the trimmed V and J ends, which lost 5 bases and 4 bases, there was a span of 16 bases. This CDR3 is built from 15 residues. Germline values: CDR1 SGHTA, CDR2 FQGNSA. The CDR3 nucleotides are TGTGCCAGCAGCCCTTCCGAGTCAGCTTCAGATACGCAGTATTTT. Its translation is CASSPSESASDTQYF.

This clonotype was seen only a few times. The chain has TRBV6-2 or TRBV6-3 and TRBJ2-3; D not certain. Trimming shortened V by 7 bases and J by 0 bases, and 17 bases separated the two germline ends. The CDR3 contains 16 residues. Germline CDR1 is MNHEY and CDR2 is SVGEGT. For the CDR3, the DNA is TGTGCCAGCACCGCGGACCTCTCACCTAGCACAGATACGCAGTATTTT. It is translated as CASTADLSPSTDTQYF.

The CDR3 DNA sequence: TGTGCCTGGAGTCCCACCTCAGGGGTAGAAAACATTCAGTACTTC. Encoded protein: CAWSPTSGVENIQYF. The chain recombines TRBV30 with TRBJ2-4; D perhaps matches TRBD1 (6 bases). Germline CDR1 GTSNPN, CDR2 SVGIG (reference sequence). The V end was cut by 2 bases, the J end by 5 bases, with 16 bases between. CDR3 size: 15 residues. The full variable domain, its missing parts supplied by reference TRBV30 and TRBJ2-4, is SQTIHQWPATLVQPVGSPLSLECTVEGTSNPNLYWYRQAAGRGLQLLFYSVGIGQISSEVPQNLSASRPQDRQFILSSKKLLLSDSGFYLCAWSPTSGVENIQYFGAGTRLSVL.

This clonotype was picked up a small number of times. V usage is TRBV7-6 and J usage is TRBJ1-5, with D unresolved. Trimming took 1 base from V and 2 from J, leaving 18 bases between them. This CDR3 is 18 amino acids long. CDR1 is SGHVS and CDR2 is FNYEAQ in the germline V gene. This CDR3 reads CASSLDPWEGNGNQPQHF. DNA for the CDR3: TGTGCCAGCAGCTTAGACCCTTGGGAAGGCAACGGCAATCAGCCCCAGCATTTT.

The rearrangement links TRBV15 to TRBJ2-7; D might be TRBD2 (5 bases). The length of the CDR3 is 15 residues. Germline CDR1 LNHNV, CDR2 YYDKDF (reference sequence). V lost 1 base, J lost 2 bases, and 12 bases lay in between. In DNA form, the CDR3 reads TGTGCCACCAGCAGAGTTGGAGGTTCGACCTACGAGCAGTACTTC. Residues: CATSRVGGSTYEQYF.